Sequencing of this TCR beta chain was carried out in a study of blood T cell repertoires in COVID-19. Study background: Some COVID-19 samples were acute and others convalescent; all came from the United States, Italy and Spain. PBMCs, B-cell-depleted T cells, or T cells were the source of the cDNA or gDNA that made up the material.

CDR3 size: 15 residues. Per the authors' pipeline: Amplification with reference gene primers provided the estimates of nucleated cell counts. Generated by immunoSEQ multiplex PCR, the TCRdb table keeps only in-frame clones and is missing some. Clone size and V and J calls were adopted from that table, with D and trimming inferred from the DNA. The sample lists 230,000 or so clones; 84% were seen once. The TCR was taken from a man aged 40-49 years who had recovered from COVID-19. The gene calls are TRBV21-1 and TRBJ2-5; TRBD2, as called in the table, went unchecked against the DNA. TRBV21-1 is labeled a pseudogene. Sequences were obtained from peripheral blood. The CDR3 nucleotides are TGTGCCAGCAGCAAAGTGGCAGCGGGCCAAGAGACCCAGTACTTC. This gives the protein CASSKVAAGQETQYF.